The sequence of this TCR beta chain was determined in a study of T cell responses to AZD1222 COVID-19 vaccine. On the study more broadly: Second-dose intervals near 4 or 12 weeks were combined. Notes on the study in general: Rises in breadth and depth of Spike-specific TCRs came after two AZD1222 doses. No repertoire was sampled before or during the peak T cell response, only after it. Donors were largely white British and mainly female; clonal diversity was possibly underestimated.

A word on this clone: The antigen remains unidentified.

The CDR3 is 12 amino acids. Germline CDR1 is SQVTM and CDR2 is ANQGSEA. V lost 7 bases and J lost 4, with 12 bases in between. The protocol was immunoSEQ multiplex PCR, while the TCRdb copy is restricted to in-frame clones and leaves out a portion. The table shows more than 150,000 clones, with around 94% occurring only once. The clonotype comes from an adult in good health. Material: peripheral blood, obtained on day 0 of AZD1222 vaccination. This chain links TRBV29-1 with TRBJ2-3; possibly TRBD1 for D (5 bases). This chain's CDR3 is CSAHQGSDTQYF. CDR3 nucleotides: TGCAGCGCGCATCAGGGCTCAGATACGCAGTATTTT.